The 3 T cell receptor beta chains reported below all come from one sample, sequenced in a study of blood T cell repertoires in COVID-19. Profiling relied on immunoSEQ multiplex PCR, and the TCRdb table lists in-frame clones only, not all of them. The sample carries about 100,000 clones, more than 85% recorded once. The sample consisted of peripheral blood. Receptor source: a man aged 45-65 years with active or convalescent COVID-19.

The chain joins TRBV11-3 to TRBJ1-5; D is possibly TRBD1 (6 bases). This CDR3 spans 20 amino acids. The germline V gene has CDR1 SGHNT and CDR2 YENEEA. V lost 4 bases, J lost 3 bases, and 28 bases lay in between. The CDR3 nucleotides read TGTGCCAGCAGCTCTTGTCTGGGTGGGGGCTCGGCCGCTCACAATCAGCCCCAGCATTTT. This codes for CASSSCLGGGSAAHNQPQHF.

J is TRBJ2-4 and V is TRBV6-6; 7 nucleotides align to TRBD1. Germline trimming cut 0 bases from V and 5 bases from J; bases unmatched to any gene: 7. The CDR3 spans 16 residues. CDR1 MNHNY and CDR2 SVGAGI come from the germline V gene (reference sequence). The CDR3 protein is CASSYSTGVPQNIQYF. The CDR3 nucleotides are TGTGCCAGCAGTTACTCTACAGGGGTCCCACAAAACATTCAGTACTTC.

This chain joins TRBV7-2 and TRBJ2-7; 7 bases map to TRBD2. The CDR3 is 13 amino acids. Germline V CDR1 and CDR2: SGHTA, FQGNSA. CDR3 sequence (DNA): TGTGCCGGCAGCAAGGGAGCGGGATGGGAGCAGTACGTC. This sequence encodes CAGSKGAGWEQYV.